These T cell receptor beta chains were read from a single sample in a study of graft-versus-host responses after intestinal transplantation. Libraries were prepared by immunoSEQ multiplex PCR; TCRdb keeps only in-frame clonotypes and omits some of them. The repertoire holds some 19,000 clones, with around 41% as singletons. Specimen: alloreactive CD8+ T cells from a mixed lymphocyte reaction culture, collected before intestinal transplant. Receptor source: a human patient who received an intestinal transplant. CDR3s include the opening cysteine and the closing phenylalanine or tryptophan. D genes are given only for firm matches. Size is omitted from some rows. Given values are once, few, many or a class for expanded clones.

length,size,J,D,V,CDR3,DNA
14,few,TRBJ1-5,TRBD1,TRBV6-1,CASSRRQGGQPQHF,TGTGCCAGCAGTCGACGACAGGGTGGTCAGCCCCAGCATTTT
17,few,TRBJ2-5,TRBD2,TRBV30,CAWSIGTSGSVGETQYF,TGTGCCTGGAGCATAGGGACTAGCGGGAGTGTTGGGGAGACCCAGTACTTC
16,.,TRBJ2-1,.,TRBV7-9,CASSLDSGPYYNEQFF,TGTGCCAGCAGCTTAGATTCCGGGCCTTATTACAATGAGCAGTTCTTC
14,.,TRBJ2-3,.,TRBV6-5,CASRTGTGTDTQYF,TGTGCCAGCAGAACCGGGACGGGCACAGATACGCAGTATTTT
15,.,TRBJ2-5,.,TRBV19,CASSILFTPGETQYF,TGTGCCAGTAGTATACTCTTTACCCCAGGAGAGACCCAGTACTTC
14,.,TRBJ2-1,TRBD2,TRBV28,CASTVGGPYNEQFF,TGTGCCAGCACTGTGGGAGGGCCCTACAATGAGCAGTTCTTC
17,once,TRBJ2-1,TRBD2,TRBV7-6,CASSLAPSGDTYNEQFF,TGTGCCAGCAGCTTAGCGCCTAGCGGGGATACCTACAATGAGCAGTTCTTC
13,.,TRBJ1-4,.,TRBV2,CASRSDRQSKLFF,TGTGCCAGCAGGTCAGACAGACAATCAAAACTGTTTTTT
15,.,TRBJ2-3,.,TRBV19,CASSWRQAGTDTQYF,TGTGCCAGTAGTTGGCGCCAGGCGGGCACAGATACGCAGTATTTT
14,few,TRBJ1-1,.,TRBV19,CASSTLGGRTEAFF,TGTGCCAGTAGTACCCTTGGGGGGAGGACTGAAGCTTTCTTT
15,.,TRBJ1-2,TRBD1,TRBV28,CASSSPPRTGGGYTF,TGTGCCAGCAGTTCTCCCCCACGGACAGGGGGGGGCTACACCTTC
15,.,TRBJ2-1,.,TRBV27,CASTPGTDFYNEQFF,TGTGCCAGCACCCCCGGGACTGATTTCTACAATGAGCAGTTCTTC
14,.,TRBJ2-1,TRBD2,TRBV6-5,CASRLAGVLGEQFF,TGTGCCAGCAGGCTAGCGGGGGTTTTGGGTGAGCAGTTCTTC
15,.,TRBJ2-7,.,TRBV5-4,CASSLEPRGSYEQYF,TGTGCCAGCAGCTTGGAACCCCGGGGGTCCTACGAGCAGTACTTC
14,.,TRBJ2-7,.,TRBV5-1,CASSFRGALGEQYF,TGCGCCAGCAGCTTCCGGGGGGCCCTTGGCGAGCAGTACTTC
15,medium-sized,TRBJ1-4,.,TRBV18,CASSSRQVSREKLFF,TGTGCCAGCTCATCGAGGCAGGTGTCAAGAGAAAAACTGTTTTTT
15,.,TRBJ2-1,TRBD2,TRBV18,CASSPMSGRSNEQFF,TGTGCCAGCTCACCAATGAGCGGGAGGTCAAATGAGCAGTTCTTC
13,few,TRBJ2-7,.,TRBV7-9,CASSLGGLYEQYF,TGTGCCAGCAGCTTAGGCGGCCTATACGAGCAGTACTTC
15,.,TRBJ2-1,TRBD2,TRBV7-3,CASSQSGTSNGEQFF,TGTGCCAGCAGCCAATCCGGGACTAGCAACGGTGAGCAGTTCTTC
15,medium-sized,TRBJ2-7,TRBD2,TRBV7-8,CASSSRSTVAGEQYF,TGTGCCAGCAGCTCCAGGTCCACAGTAGCGGGCGAGCAGTACTTC
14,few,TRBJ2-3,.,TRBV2,CATGESYSTDTQYF,TGTGCCACTGGGGAGAGCTATAGCACAGATACGCAGTATTTT
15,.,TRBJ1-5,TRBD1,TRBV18,CASSSRQGENQPQHF,TGTGCCAGCTCATCACGACAGGGGGAGAATCAGCCCCAGCATTTT